This section outlines one T cell receptor (beta chain) sequence together with its context. Its target is not known. This CDR3 comprises 13 residues. Looked up from germline, CDR1 is SQVTM and CDR2 is ANQGSEA. V was shortened by 4 bases and J by 0 bases, with 7 bases between the two germline ends. The record originates from a study of shared clonotypes between healthy human individuals. In the study overall: Each donor's CD8 memory used one plate, CD8 naive two, each CD4 subset three.

In the CD4+ fraction, cells were divided into CD45RA+ naive and CD45RA-negative memory subsets. Some clones are missing from TCRdb's copy, which holds only in-frame ones; the method was immunoSEQ multiplex PCR. The sample gives about 1.5 million clones, 95% to 99% of which show up once; 0.4% to 0.55% is in the top ten. Notes on the study in general: Clonotypes shared by all four donors outscored non-shared clonotypes in generation probability. The small donor group covered limited genetic and exposure diversity.

The gene calls are TRBV29-1 and TRBJ2-4; D gene ambiguous. The specimen sequenced was naive CD4+ T cells sorted from blood. Described subset: CD45RA+ positively selected. The TCR was taken from a man between 25 and 39 years old in good health. CDR3 loop: CSVGILAKNIQYF. CDR3 DNA: TGCAGCGTTGGGATACTAGCCAAAAACATTCAGTACTTC.